These 32 T cell receptor beta chains share one sample of origin, sequenced in a study of T cells in Graves' hyperthyroidism and ophthalmopathy. Researchers amplified the TCR beta CDR3 regions from RNA transcripts. HTBI primers were the set used in a first-round RT-PCR of the TCR CDR3. Using its own MiXCR run on the multiplex PCR reads, TCRdb lists one record per CDR3 protein. The table lists about 720,000 distinct CDR3 sequences, about 19% of them singletons. The sequenced sample consisted of blood. These receptors were obtained from a woman between 45 and 65 years old with Graves' hyperthyroidism that later progressed to Graves' ophthalmopathy.

CDR3 sequence: CASSQDGGDYGYTF. CDR3 DNA: TGCGCCAGCAGCCAAGATGGGGGGGATTATGGCTACACCTTC. The V call is TRBV4-1, the J call TRBJ1-2; weak D call: TRBD1 (5 bases). Germline lookup yields CDR1 MGHRA and CDR2 YSYEKL. Trimming shortened V by 0 bases and J by 5 bases, and 10 bases separated the two germline ends. The CDR3 runs to 14 residues.

This clonotype was counted at least ten times. The rearrangement links TRBV3-1 to TRBJ1-6; D is undetermined. Trimming removed 4 bases at V and 7 bases at J, with 11 bases between. Germline V gene sequence: CDR1 LGHDT, CDR2 YNNKEL (reference sequence). This CDR3 has 14 amino acids. The CDR3 spells CASSRPQWNSPLHF. The DNA of the CDR3 is TGTGCCAGCAGCCGCCCTCAATGGAATTCACCCCTCCACTTT.

The chain recombines TRBV2 with TRBJ2-2; 11 nucleotides agree with TRBD1. V was clipped by 8 bases and J by 7 bases; unmatched bases: 9. The CDR3 is 15 residues long. The germline V gene encodes CDR1 SNHLY and CDR2 FYNNEI. The CDR3 DNA is TGTGCCAGCCTCCTGGACAGGGGGCCGGTCGGGGAGCTGTTTTTT. Its protein product is CASLLDRGPVGELFF.

This clonotype was detected only once. CDR3 sequence (DNA): TGTGCCAGCAGCGTAGATAGTCCTAGCACAGATACGCAGTATTTT. It translates to CASSVDSPSTDTQYF. The chain employs TRBV9 and TRBJ2-3, with no clear D. The CDR3 totals 15 residues. Trimming took off 0 bases at V and 0 bases at J, with 8 bases between the two ends. Per the germline V gene, CDR1 is SGDLS and CDR2 is YYNGEE.

Turning to this clonotype: A much larger clonotype is one base distant, so this may be a read error. This chain joins TRBV3-1 and TRBJ1-3; D is ambiguous. This CDR3 is built from 13 residues. CDR1 LGHDT and CDR2 YNNKEL come from the germline V gene (reference sequence). The CDR3 DNA is TGTGGCAGCAGCCAAGTAGGCGGAAACACCATATATTTT. Its protein is CGSSQVGGNTIYF.

This clonotype was detected a few times. The V call is TRBV7-9, the J call TRBJ1-2; D is perhaps TRBD1 (6 bases). Germline lookup yields CDR1 SEHNR and CDR2 FQNEAQ (reference sequence). The V end lost 6 bases, the J end lost 4 bases, and 12 bases lay between the germline ends. CDR3 size: 13 residues. The CDR3 reads CASRREDSYGYTF. In DNA form, the CDR3 reads TGTGCCAGCAGGAGAGAGGACAGCTATGGCTACACCTTC. The full variable domain, completed using reference TRBV7-9 and TRBJ1-2, is DTGVSQNPRHKITKRGQNVTFRCDPISEHNRLYWYRQTLGQGPEFLTYFQNEAQLEKSRLLSDRFSAERPKGSFSTLEIQRTEQGDSAMYLCASRREDSYGYTFGSGTRLTVV.

This chain connects TRBV9 to TRBJ2-1; D possibly corresponds to TRBD2 (5 bases). V shed 7 bases and J shed 0 bases, with 20 bases lying between them. The CDR3 covers 17 residues. Germline V gives CDR1 SGDLS, CDR2 YYNGEE. The CDR3 region is CASSPARVYSSYNEQFF. The CDR3 region has the DNA TGTGCCAGCTCGCCAGCGAGGGTGTACAGCTCCTACAATGAGCAGTTCTTC.

This clonotype was found many times. J is TRBJ1-1 and V is TRBV2; 7 nucleotides agree with TRBD1. The V gene end was trimmed by 5 bases and the J gene end by 11 bases; junction bases not matched to a gene: 8. This CDR3 contains 12 residues. CDR1 and CDR2 (germline): SNHLY, FYNNEI. As DNA, the CDR3 is TGTGCCAGCAGTCCGGGAGACAGGGAGGCTTTCTTT. This codes for CASSPGDREAFF.

This clonotype was observed many times. The chain links TRBV2 to TRBJ2-7, with 10 bases identical to TRBD1. CDR1 SNHLY and CDR2 FYNNEI come from the germline V gene. The trim removed 0 bases at V and 2 bases at J, leaving 1 base unmatched. The CDR3 spans 15 residues. The CDR3 reads CASSEADRGAYEQYF. The DNA for the CDR3 is TGTGCCAGCAGTGAAGCGGACAGGGGGGCCTACGAGCAGTACTTC.

Of note for this clonotype: One end of the junction varies from germline; a read error may be responsible. The rearrangement links TRBV12-3 or TRBV12-4 to TRBJ1-1; D remains unclear. CDR3 length: 12 residues. The CDR3 DNA sequence: TGCGCCAGCAGCGCCAAGGTAGGGGAAGCTTTCTTT. It is translated as CASSAKVGEAFF.

As for this clonotype: Mismatch with germline at one junction end may stem from a read error. The chain recombines TRBV28 with TRBJ1-2, with a weak D call TRBD1 (5 bases). The CDR3 has 15 amino acids. CDR1 is MDHEN and CDR2 is SYDVKM in the germline V gene. CDR3 in DNA: TGTACCAGCAGTCTGCGGGGGTCTACTAACTATAGCTACACCTTC. Its protein is CTSSLRGSTNYSYTF.

The chain links TRBV7-6 to TRBJ1-2; maybe TRBD1 (5 bases). The CDR3 extends over 15 amino acids. Trimming left V 0 bases short and J 6 bases short, with 14 bases between. Per the germline V gene, CDR1 is SGHVS and CDR2 is FNYEAQ. CDR3 DNA: TGTGCCAGCAGCTTAGCGCAGGAGGGGTTCGATGGCTACACCTTC. This codes for CASSLAQEGFDGYTF. The full variable domain, rest sourced from reference TRBV7-6 and TRBJ1-2, is GAGVSQSPRYKVTKRGQDVALRCDPISGHVSLYWYRQALGQGPEFLTYFNYEAQQDKSGLPNDRFSAERPEGSISTLTIQRTEQRDSAMYRCASSLAQEGFDGYTFGSGTRLTVV.

Ten or more counts support this clonotype. The V gene is TRBV5-1, the J gene TRBJ1-1, with D tentatively TRBD1 (6 bases). The CDR3 is 15 residues long. V was clipped by 0 bases and J by 1 base, with 10 bases between them. CDR1 and CDR2 (germline): SGHRS, YFSETQ. The CDR3 DNA follows: TGCGCCAGCAGCTTGGACACAGGGCCGAACACTGAAGCTTTCTTT. Protein: CASSLDTGPNTEAFF.

This clonotype was counted ten times or more. Here the CDR3 reads CSATLAGVLDTQYF. CDR3 coding DNA: TGCAGTGCAACTCTAGCGGGGGTGCTGGATACGCAGTATTTT. The chain combines TRBV20-1 with TRBJ2-3, with TRBD2 identical over 10 bases. Germline loops: CDR1 DFQATT, CDR2 SNEGSKA (reference sequence). CDR3 length: 14 amino acids. V lost 6 bases and J lost 6; bases outside the gene matches: 9.

This chain connects TRBV2 to TRBJ1-1; possibly TRBD1 for D (6 bases). CDR3 length equals 14 residues. Germline CDR1 is SNHLY and CDR2 is FYNNEI. The V and J ends lost 8 bases and 0 bases respectively, with 13 bases between them. CDR3 nucleotides: TGTGCCAGCTGCCCAAGGGGGATGAACACTGAAGCTTTCTTT. It specifies CASCPRGMNTEAFF.

This clonotype has a handful of counts. The chain joins TRBV5-6 to TRBJ1-1, with D possibly matching TRBD1 (5 bases). Trimming shortened V by 1 base and J by 11 bases, and 12 bases separated the two germline ends. The CDR3 totals 12 residues. Per the germline V gene, CDR1 is SGHDT and CDR2 is YYEEEE. CDR3 bases: TGTGCCAGCAGCTTGTACGGGGCACAGGCTTTCTTT. Translation gives CASSLYGAQAFF.

The rearrangement uses TRBV12-3 or TRBV12-4 and TRBJ1-5; D gene ambiguous. The V end was cut by 1 base, the J end by 0 bases, with 16 bases between. The length of the CDR3 is 18 residues. The CDR3: CASSLGAGGRYSNQPQHF. CDR3 nucleotides: TGTGCCAGCAGTTTAGGGGCGGGCGGGCGGTATAGCAATCAGCCCCAGCATTTT.

The sample holds many counts of this clonotype. This chain uses TRBV10-3 with TRBJ1-5; no reliable D call. The CDR3 runs 16 residues. Trimming shortened V by 1 base and J by 3 bases, and 13 bases separated the two germline ends. Germline V CDR1 and CDR2: ENHRY, SYGVKD. The CDR3 reads CAISEYTDGFNQPQHF. CDR3 nucleotides: TGTGCCATCAGTGAGTATACGGACGGATTCAATCAGCCCCAGCATTTT.

The chain links TRBV7-9 to TRBJ1-1; D is uncertain. The CDR3 runs 14 residues. Germline values: CDR1 SEHNR, CDR2 FQNEAQ (reference sequence). With 4 bases removed from V and 7 bases from J, the gap between germline ends came to 16 bases. CDR3: CASSSPTDGIEAFF. The CDR3 region has the DNA TGTGCCAGCAGCTCTCCGACGGACGGTATTGAAGCTTTCTTT.

The V and J genes are TRBV25-1 and TRBJ1-6; the D gene is possibly TRBD1 (6 bases). The CDR3 is 16 residues long. V was clipped by 2 bases and J by 7 bases, with 15 bases between them. Germline-derived CDR1 and CDR2 are MGHDK and SYGVNS. CDR3 sequence reads: CASSESNREDNSPLHF. The DNA of the CDR3 is TGTGCCAGCAGTGAAAGCAACAGGGAGGACAATTCACCCCTCCACTTT. The complete variable domain, with remaining parts taken from reference TRBV25-1 and TRBJ1-6, reads EADIYQTPRYLVIGTGKKITLECSQTMGHDKMYWYQQDPGMELHLIHYSYGVNSTEKGDLSSESTVSRIRTEHFPLTLESARPSHTSQYLCASSESNREDNSPLHFGNGTRLTVT.

The chain joins TRBV7-6 to TRBJ2-1, with 7 nucleotides matching TRBD2. This CDR3 has 12 residues. The ends lost 6 bases at V and 10 bases at J; junction bases unmatched: 6. Germline CDR1 is SGHVS and CDR2 is FNYEAQ. The CDR3 DNA is TGTGCCAGCAGTCTAGCGGTGGGGGAGCAGTTCTTC. Protein sequence: CASSLAVGEQFF. Looking up the rest from reference TRBV7-6 and TRBJ2-1 gives the full variable domain: GAGVSQSPRYKVTKRGQDVALRCDPISGHVSLYWYRQALGQGPEFLTYFNYEAQQDKSGLPNDRFSAERPEGSISTLTIQRTEQRDSAMYRCASSLAVGEQFFGPGTRLTVL.

CDR3 in amino acids: CSAPKTGGRTYNEQFF. DNA of the CDR3: TGCAGTGCTCCTAAGACAGGGGGCCGGACCTACAATGAGCAGTTCTTC. The chain links TRBV20-1 to TRBJ2-1, with TRBD1 matching 10 bases. Germline trimming cut 5 bases from V and 2 bases from J; bases unmatched to any gene: 9. From germline, CDR1 is DFQATT and CDR2 SNEGSKA (reference sequence). The CDR3 length is 16 residues.

This clonotype was picked up many times. CDR3 sequence: CASSLAVRYEQYF. DNA of the CDR3: TGCGCCAGCAGCTTAGCCGTGCGCTACGAGCAGTACTTC. The J gene is TRBJ2-7, the V gene TRBV5-1; D gene uncertain. V shed 2 bases and J shed 3 bases, with 9 bases lying between them. CDR3 length equals 13 residues. Looked up from germline, CDR1 is SGHRS and CDR2 is YFSETQ.

This clonotype was counted between two and nine times. V and J are TRBV6-1 and TRBJ2-7; tentatively, D is TRBD1 or TRBD2 (6 bases each). CDR1 and CDR2 from the germline V gene are MNHNS and SASEGT. Trimming pared 1 base from V and 4 bases from J, leaving 23 bases between. CDR3 length equals 18 residues. CDR3 DNA sequence: TGTGCCAGCAGTGAAGTGTCAGGGCGGGCCCGGGGGCTGTACGAGCAGTACTTC. Its translation is CASSEVSGRARGLYEQYF.

This clonotype showed up just a few times. V and J are TRBV30 and TRBJ1-6; D not resolved. Germline CDR1 GTSNPN, CDR2 SVGIG (reference sequence). V lost 3 bases and J lost 5, with 11 bases in between. This CDR3 contains 14 residues. CDR3 bases: TGTGCCTGGAGCCGATCCCAGCATAATTCACCCCTCCACTTT. Translating it yields CAWSRSQHNSPLHF.

This clonotype has a handful of counts. CDR3 loop: CATSDSTMGEKLFF. The CDR3 nucleotides read TGTGCCACCAGTGATTCAACTATGGGTGAAAAACTGTTTTTT. The rearrangement uses TRBV24-1 and TRBJ1-4; D not certain. With 2 bases removed from V and 7 bases from J, the gap between germline ends came to 10 bases. CDR1 KGHDR and CDR2 SFDVKD come from the germline V gene. The CDR3 spans 14 residues.

The J gene is TRBJ2-3, the V gene TRBV14, with 9 bases identical to TRBD2. Germline lookup yields CDR1 SGHDN and CDR2 FVKESK. Trimming at V came to 4 bases and at J to 4 bases, leaving 15 bases not matched to a gene. The CDR3 extends over 18 amino acids. The CDR3 DNA reads TGTGCCAGCAGCCGTTACTATATCGGAGCGGGGGGTGCAGATACGCAGTATTTT. This gives the protein CASSRYYIGAGGADTQYF.

This clonotype was observed many times. V is TRBV20-1 and J is TRBJ1-1; D unresolved. The CDR3 spans 13 residues. The germline gives CDR1 DFQATT, CDR2 SNEGSKA (reference sequence). Trimming left V 4 bases short and J 1 base short, with 10 bases between. The CDR3 here is CSATVGSNTEAFF. The CDR3 DNA sequence: TGCAGTGCTACGGTAGGGTCGAACACTGAAGCTTTCTTT.

The chain employs TRBV27 and TRBJ2-3; 8 bases match TRBD2. Per the germline V gene, CDR1 is MNHEY and CDR2 is SMNVEV (reference sequence). This CDR3 is built from 14 residues. V shed 5 bases and J 9 bases; nucleotides not matched to a gene: 10. CDR3 coding DNA: TGTGCCAGCAGTGACGGGGGGGCTATTCGGACGCAGTATTTT. Translated, it gives CASSDGGAIRTQYF.

This clonotype was found many times. The rearrangement links TRBV3-1 to TRBJ1-1; maybe TRBD1 (5 bases). This CDR3 comprises 15 residues. V gave up 1 base and J gave up 6 bases, with 15 bases separating them. Germline CDR1 LGHDT, CDR2 YNNKEL (reference sequence). The CDR3 protein is CASSQGVGPYSEAFF. CDR3 nucleotides: TGTGCCAGCAGCCAAGGAGTGGGGCCTTACTCTGAAGCTTTCTTT.

The sample holds a few counts of this clonotype. CDR3 sequence reads: CASSSDLGQQEPLHF. CDR3 in DNA: TGTGCCAGCAGCTCCGATCTCGGACAGCAAGAACCCCTCCACTTT. The chain carries TRBV5-6 and TRBJ1-6, with D perhaps TRBD1 (6 bases). Trimming shortened V by 3 bases and J by 12 bases, and 19 bases separated the two germline ends. The germline V gene has CDR1 SGHDT and CDR2 YYEEEE. The CDR3 has 15 amino acids.

This clonotype was seen ten or more times. CDR3 DNA: TGTGCCAGTAGCCCCGGGACAGGTAACAATCAGCCCCAGCATTTT. Translation: CASSPGTGNNQPQHF. The rearrangement links TRBV19 to TRBJ1-5, with 8 bases aligning to TRBD1. Losses at the gene ends were 6 bases for V and 3 bases for J; bases not matched to a gene: 7. CDR1 is LNHDA and CDR2 is SQIVND in the germline V gene (reference sequence). The CDR3 has 15 residues.